A single sample gave rise to the 22 T cell receptor beta chains below, sequenced in a study of control samples from healthy donors and cancer patients. Profiled with immunoSEQ multiplex PCR; TCRdb holds only in-frame clones, not every one. The data contain about 120,000 clones, around nine tenths of them singletons. The sample taken for sequencing was PBMCs. The receptors here all came from a woman in her sixties with lung cancer.

The V call is TRBV6-2 or TRBV6-3, the J call TRBJ2-2; D is uncertain. From germline, CDR1 is MNHEY and CDR2 SVGEGT. The CDR3 extends over 14 amino acids. V dropped 5 bases and J dropped 3 bases, with 10 bases sitting between them. The CDR3 DNA reads TGTGCCAGCAGTACTGGGTCATACACCGGGGAGCTGTTTTTT. Translated, it gives CASSTGSYTGELFF.

The V gene is TRBV18, the J gene TRBJ1-5, with D unresolved. In germline, CDR1 is KGHSH, CDR2 LQKENI. The CDR3 covers 13 residues. V lost 2 bases and J lost 3, with 5 bases in between. The CDR3, as DNA: TGTGCCAGCTCACCAGGGAACAATCAGCCCCAGCATTTT. This encodes CASSPGNNQPQHF.

The rearrangement links TRBV19 to TRBJ1-1; D not certain. Germline CDR1 LNHDA, CDR2 SQIVND (reference sequence). CDR3 length: 15 amino acids. Trimming shortened V by 2 bases and J by 3 bases, and 13 bases separated the two germline ends. CDR3: CASSIREFDYTEAFF. For the CDR3, the DNA is TGTGCCAGTAGTATACGCGAATTTGATTACACTGAAGCTTTCTTT.

The chain employs TRBV24-1 and TRBJ2-3; TRBD2 aligns across 10 bases. The length of the CDR3 is 15 residues. Germline trimming cut 7 bases from V and 1 base from J; bases unmatched to any gene: 4. Germline CDR1 is KGHDR and CDR2 is SFDVKD. CDR3 region: CATREGTSGTDTQYF. CDR3 nucleotides: TGTGCCACCAGGGAGGGGACTAGCGGCACAGATACGCAGTATTTT.

The chain links TRBV20-1 to TRBJ2-7; D possibly corresponds to TRBD2 (7 bases). Germline CDR1 DFQATT, CDR2 SNEGSKA (reference sequence). The V gene lost 3 bases and the J gene lost 6 bases, with 9 bases spanning the gap. The CDR3 is 11 residues long. The CDR3 sequence: CSASGGREQYF. CDR3 coding DNA: TGCAGTGCTAGCGGGGGGCGCGAGCAGTACTTC.

This chain uses TRBV7-2 with TRBJ1-3; a weak D match, TRBD1 (5 bases). Between the trimmed V and J ends, which lost 4 bases and 4 bases, there was a span of 14 bases. This CDR3 contains 15 residues. CDR1 and CDR2 from the germline V gene are SGHTA and FQGNSA. The DNA for the CDR3 is TGTGCCAGCAGCTCTGCCGGGACGGCGGGAAACACCATATATTTT. This translates into CASSSAGTAGNTIYF.

This clone has more than one count but fewer than ten. The rearrangement uses TRBV7-3 and TRBJ2-6; no firm D call. The V and J ends lost 1 base and 2 bases respectively, with 18 bases between them. The germline V gene has CDR1 SGHTA and CDR2 FQGTGA. The CDR3 sequence is 19 residues long. CDR3 nucleotides: TGTGCCAGCAGCTTAAGTCCGCCGGTTAAGGGTACTGGGGCCAACGTCCTGACTTTC. Translated, it gives CASSLSPPVKGTGANVLTF.

The chain employs TRBV5-1 and TRBJ2-2; D unresolved. Germline CDR1 SGHRS, CDR2 YFSETQ. The ends were cut back, 0 bases at V and 0 bases at J, with 6 bases in the middle. There are 15 residues in the CDR3. CDR3 protein: CASSLDTTNTGELFF. The CDR3 DNA is TGCGCCAGCAGCTTGGACACGACGAACACCGGGGAGCTGTTTTTT.

CDR3 coding DNA: TGTGCCAGCACCCTCCGGGGCCGGGAGGGTTTAAGCTCCTACAATGAGCAGTTCTTC. The encoded protein is CASTLRGREGLSSYNEQFF. The chain carries TRBV11-2 and TRBJ2-1; 8 bases map to TRBD2. The CDR3 covers 19 residues. Germline CDR1 reads SGHAT; CDR2 reads FQNNGV. Trimming removed 7 bases from V and 0 bases from J; junction bases left unmatched: 17.

The V and J genes are TRBV10-3 and TRBJ1-1; D is undetermined. The CDR3 has 13 amino acids. Germline V CDR1 and CDR2: ENHRY, SYGVKD. The V and J ends lost 3 bases and 0 bases respectively, with 5 bases between them. This chain's CDR3 is CAISDTVNTEAFF. The CDR3 nucleotides are TGTGCCATCAGTGACACTGTGAACACTGAAGCTTTCTTT.

The chain joins TRBV18 to TRBJ1-3; D is perhaps TRBD1 (5 bases). The germline V and J ends were trimmed by 3 bases and 1 base, with 16 bases remaining between them. Germline V gives CDR1 KGHSH, CDR2 LQKENI. The CDR3 loop spans 17 amino acids. The CDR3 sequence is CASSPVLGEGSGNTIYF. CDR3 coding DNA: TGTGCCAGCTCACCGGTATTGGGGGAAGGATCTGGAAACACCATATATTTT.

The chain has TRBV5-4 and TRBJ1-3; D may be TRBD1 (5 bases). CDR1 is SGHNT and CDR2 is YYREEE in the germline V gene (reference sequence). The CDR3 runs 16 residues. V was clipped by 2 bases and J by 0 bases, with 12 bases between them. The CDR3 region is CASSFGTDHSGNTIYF. The CDR3 DNA follows: TGTGCCAGCAGCTTTGGGACGGACCACTCTGGAAACACCATATATTTT.

The V gene is TRBV18, the J gene TRBJ2-3, with TRBD2 identical over 10 bases. Germline V gives CDR1 KGHSH, CDR2 LQKENI. With 3 bases clipped from V and 5 bases from J, the junction kept 5 bases outside the gene matches. The CDR3 loop spans 15 amino acids. The DNA for the CDR3 is TGTGCCAGCTCACCCCCTAGCGGGGGAGGAGATACGCAGTATTTT. It translates to CASSPPSGGGDTQYF.

V is TRBV11-2 and J is TRBJ1-2, with D hard to call. The CDR3 is 13 residues long. V lost 5 bases, J lost 4 bases, and 11 bases lay in between. Germline V gene sequence: CDR1 SGHAT, CDR2 FQNNGV. CDR3 sequence reads: CASSPGRSYGYTF. The CDR3, as DNA: TGTGCCAGCAGCCCCGGACGGAGCTATGGCTACACCTTC.

This sequence joins TRBV14 and TRBJ2-2; 10 bases line up with TRBD2. The CDR3 contains 18 residues. Germline values: CDR1 SGHDN, CDR2 FVKESK. Losses at the gene ends were 5 bases for V and 1 base for J; bases not matched to a gene: 10. The CDR3 coding sequence is TGTGCCAGCAGCTCCGGGGTAGCGGGAGGCTTGAACACCGGGGAGCTGTTTTTT. This encodes CASSSGVAGGLNTGELFF.

This chain connects TRBV28 to TRBJ2-1; TRBD2 agrees at 12 bases. CDR3 length: 14 amino acids. Germline V gives CDR1 MDHEN, CDR2 SYDVKM. With V trimmed by 5 bases and J by 10 bases, 6 bases remained unmatched. The CDR3 region is CASSRLGTSGEQFF. The CDR3 region has the DNA TGTGCCAGCAGTAGGCTCGGGACTAGCGGGGAGCAGTTCTTC.

J is TRBJ2-3 and V is TRBV3-1 (or the pseudogene TRBV3-2); 7 bases agree with TRBD2. The germline CDR1 and CDR2 sequences are LGHDT and YNNKEL (reference sequence). J gave up 7 bases and V 0 bases, and 7 bases lay outside the gene matches. This CDR3 is 15 amino acids long. The CDR3 sequence: CASSQDGGRRHTQYF. In nucleotides, the CDR3 is TGTGCCAGCAGCCAAGATGGCGGGAGAAGGCATACGCAGTATTTT.

This rearrangement joins TRBV11-2 to TRBJ1-6; D unclear. V shed 6 bases and J shed 10 bases, with 13 bases lying between them. The CDR3 consists of 13 residues. Germline CDR1 reads SGHAT; CDR2 reads FQNNGV. The DNA for the CDR3 is TGTGCCAGCAGTGTAAGTCCCAACTCACCCCTCCACTTT. It encodes CASSVSPNSPLHF.

This clone was seen once. The rearrangement uses TRBV3-1 (or the pseudogene TRBV3-2) and TRBJ2-5; 11 positions match TRBD2. The germline gives CDR1 LGHDT, CDR2 YNNKEL (reference sequence). The CDR3 is 15 residues long. V lost 1 base and J lost 7; bases outside the gene matches: 5. This CDR3 reads CASSQGLAGQGTQYF. As DNA, the CDR3 is TGTGCCAGCAGCCAAGGACTAGCGGGGCAGGGGACCCAGTACTTC.

The genes are TRBV5-1 and TRBJ1-2, with TRBD1 matching 10 bases. The CDR3 has 13 residues. Germline V lookup: CDR1 SGHRS, CDR2 YFSETQ. Trimming at V came to 4 bases and at J to 14 bases, leaving 11 bases not matched to a gene. CDR3 sequence (DNA): TGCGCCAGCAGCCACCGGGACAGGGGCTCGTCGACCTTC. This encodes CASSHRDRGSSTF.

J is TRBJ1-2 and V is TRBV19; 7 nucleotides line up with TRBD1. V lost 7 bases and J lost 2; bases outside the gene matches: 10. The CDR3 has 15 amino acids. CDR1 is LNHDA and CDR2 is SQIVND in the germline V gene (reference sequence). Written as DNA, the CDR3 is TGTGCCAGTATTCCCTCCGGGACAGTCAACTATGGCTACACCTTC. Translation: CASIPSGTVNYGYTF. The full variable domain, rest sourced from reference TRBV19 and TRBJ1-2, is DGGITQSPKYLFRKEGQNVTLSCEQNLNHDAMYWYRQDPGQGLRLIYYSQIVNDFQKGDIAEGYSVSREKKESFPLTVTSAQKNPTAFYLCASIPSGTVNYGYTFGSGTRLTVV.

V and J are TRBV7-6 and TRBJ1-6; 7 bases agree with TRBD1. V was pared by 2 bases and J by 6 bases, with 4 bases of the junction left unmatched. From germline, CDR1 is SGHVS and CDR2 FNYEAQ. This CDR3 comprises 15 residues. CDR3 residues: CASSLRQGGNSPLHF. The CDR3 bases are TGTGCCAGCAGCTTAAGACAGGGAGGTAATTCACCCCTCCACTTT.